This T cell receptor (beta chain) appears in the sequencing data of a study of radiotherapy plus CTLA-4 blockade in lung cancer. About the research overall: Among all patients, 18% showed objective responses, while 30% to 35% had disease control.

Chemo-refractory metastatic non-small-cell lung cancer patients underwent focal radiation alongside CTLA-4 blockade with ipilimumab. Assay used: immunoSEQ multiplex PCR; TCRdb lists only in-frame clones, some missing. The table includes 35,000 to 45,000 clones, approximately 80% detected once. J was trimmed by 1 base and V by 6 bases; bases with no gene match: 2. CDR1 is MNHNY and CDR2 is SVGAGI in the germline V gene (reference sequence). This CDR3 is built from 14 residues. A few counts support this clone. Its cognate antigen is unknown. Notes on the study in general: Some TCR clones had been derived from tumors. These clones expanded in peripheral blood after radiotherapy plus ipilimumab. Per reports, early blood T cell clone dynamics, plus interferon-beta, forecast response most strongly.

Here the sequenced sample was peripheral blood, taken from a patient treated with radiotherapy plus ipilimumab. The chain combines TRBV6-6 with TRBJ2-2, with 7 nucleotides matching TRBD1. This clonotype originated in a human donor with non-small cell lung cancer whose response to radiotherapy plus ipilimumab could not be evaluated. CDR3 sequence reads: CASRWTGNTGELFF. Here the CDR3 DNA reads TGTGCCAGCAGATGGACAGGGAACACCGGGGAGCTGTTTTTT.